The 4 T cell receptor beta chains listed next were all sequenced from one sample in a study of neurological immune-mediated disorders. One entry per CDR3 protein results from TCRdb running MiXCR on the 5' RACE reads. Among 50,000 or so distinct CDR3 sequences listed, roughly 17% were seen once. Specimen: PBMCs. These receptors came from a man in his fifties or sixties in good health.

This clonotype was seen repeatedly, ten times or more. The chain links TRBV14 to TRBJ2-5, with TRBD2 matching 15 bases. V shed 4 bases, J shed 2 bases, and the junction held 5 bases outside the gene matches. The CDR3 totals 17 residues. Per germline, CDR1 SGHDN and CDR2 FVKESK. As DNA, the CDR3 is TGTGCCAGCAGCCGGACCGGGACTAGCGGGGGGCAAGAGACCCAGTACTTC. It encodes CASSRTGTSGGQETQYF. Full variable domain (outside the CDR3, taken from reference TRBV14 and TRBJ2-5): EAGVTQFPSHSVIEKGQTVTLRCDPISGHDNLYWYRRVMGKEIKFLLHFVKESKQDESGMPNNRFLAERTGGTYSTLKVQPAELEDSGVYFCASSRTGTSGGQETQYFGPGTRLLVL.

The table lists this clonotype with many counts. The J gene is TRBJ2-3, the V gene TRBV7-3, with 13 positions matching TRBD2. Germline loops: CDR1 SGHTA, CDR2 FQGTGA. The CDR3 loop spans 16 amino acids. V shed 5 bases and J 4 bases; nucleotides not matched to a gene: 6. The CDR3 coding sequence is TGTGCCAGCAGCCCCAGACTAGCGGGAGGCGCAGATACGCAGTATTTT. It is translated as CASSPRLAGGADTQYF.

This clonotype was observed many times. The rearrangement joins TRBV29-1 to TRBJ2-5; 9 bases align to TRBD1. CDR1 SQVTM and CDR2 ANQGSEA come from the germline V gene. This CDR3 comprises 17 residues. With 4 bases clipped from V and 3 bases from J, the junction kept 15 bases outside the gene matches. The CDR3 spells CSVGGRWDRVREETQYF. Here the CDR3 DNA reads TGCAGCGTTGGGGGGAGATGGGACAGGGTGAGGGAAGAGACCCAGTACTTC.

There are a few counts of this clonotype. The V and J genes are TRBV20-1 and TRBJ2-7; 7 positions agree with TRBD2. The CDR3 sequence is 15 residues long. V was clipped by 3 bases and J by 0 bases; unmatched bases: 8. Germline lookup yields CDR1 DFQATT and CDR2 SNEGSKA (reference sequence). In nucleotides, the CDR3 is TGCAGTGCTAGCCCGGCTAGCGGAACCTCCTACGAGCAGTACTTC. As protein: CSASPASGTSYEQYF.